The subject of this entry is one T cell receptor (beta chain). The record originates from a study of control samples from healthy donors and cancer patients. Data came from immunoSEQ multiplex PCR; TCRdb stores just in-frame clones and leaves some out. The profile covers approximately 210,000 clones, with roughly nine tenths appearing a single time and 1.5% to 2% taken by the ten largest. The trim removed 4 bases at V and 7 bases at J, leaving 8 bases unmatched. The CDR3 is 14 residues long. CDR1 is SGHKS and CDR2 is YYEKEE in the germline V gene (reference sequence). The V and J genes are TRBV5-5 and TRBJ2-1; 7 positions match TRBD2. Input material: blood. This receptor was obtained from a man aged 25-40 years in good health. This CDR3 is CASSPRLGGNEQFF. The CDR3 DNA follows: TGTGCCAGCAGCCCACGCCTGGGGGGGAATGAGCAGTTCTTC.